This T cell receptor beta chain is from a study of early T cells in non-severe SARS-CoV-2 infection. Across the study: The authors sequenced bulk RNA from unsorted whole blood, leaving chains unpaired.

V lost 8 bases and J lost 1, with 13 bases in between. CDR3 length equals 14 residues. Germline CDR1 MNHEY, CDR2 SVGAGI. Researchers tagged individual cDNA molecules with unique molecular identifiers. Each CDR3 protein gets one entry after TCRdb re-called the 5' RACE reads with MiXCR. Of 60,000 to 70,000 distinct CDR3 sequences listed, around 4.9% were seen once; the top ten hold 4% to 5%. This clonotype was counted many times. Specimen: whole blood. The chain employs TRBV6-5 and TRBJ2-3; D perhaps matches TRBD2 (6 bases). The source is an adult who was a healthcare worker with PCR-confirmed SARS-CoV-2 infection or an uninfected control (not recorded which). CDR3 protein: CASGDSKGTDTQYF. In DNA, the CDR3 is TGTGCCAGCGGGGACTCCAAGGGCACAGATACGCAGTATTTT.